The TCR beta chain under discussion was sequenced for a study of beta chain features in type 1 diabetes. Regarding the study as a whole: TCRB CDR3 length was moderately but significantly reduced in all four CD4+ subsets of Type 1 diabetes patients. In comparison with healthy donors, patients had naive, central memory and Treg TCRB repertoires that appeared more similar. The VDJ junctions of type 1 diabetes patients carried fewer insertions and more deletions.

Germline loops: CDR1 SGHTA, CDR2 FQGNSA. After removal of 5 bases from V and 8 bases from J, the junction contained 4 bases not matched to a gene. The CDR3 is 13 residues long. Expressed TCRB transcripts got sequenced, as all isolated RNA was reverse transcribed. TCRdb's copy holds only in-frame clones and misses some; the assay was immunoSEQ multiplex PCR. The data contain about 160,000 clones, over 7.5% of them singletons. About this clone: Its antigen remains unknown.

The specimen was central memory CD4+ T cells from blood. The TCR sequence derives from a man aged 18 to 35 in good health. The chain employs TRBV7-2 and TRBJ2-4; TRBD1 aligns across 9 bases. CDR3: CASSPRTGDIQYF. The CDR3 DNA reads TGTGCCAGCAGCCCGAGGACAGGGGACATTCAGTACTTC.